This T cell receptor (beta chain) originates from a study of blood T cell repertoires in COVID-19. Overall study context: Italy, Spain and the United States were the sources of the convalescent and acute COVID-19 samples.

Those enrolled, adults aged roughly 18 to 100 years, came from under 25 US areas. V lost 10 bases, J lost 2 bases, and 10 bases lay in between. CDR1 is ENHRY and CDR2 is SYGVKD in the germline V gene. The CDR3 contains 12 residues. Some clones are missing from TCRdb's copy, which holds only in-frame ones; the method was immunoSEQ multiplex PCR. The table includes around 200,000 clones, about 87% detected once. The sample consisted of PBMCs or T cells enriched from blood (not recorded which). This receptor was identified in a man under 40 who had recovered from COVID-19. The chain has TRBV10-3 and TRBJ2-3; the D gene is possibly TRBD2 (5 bases). Written as DNA, the CDR3 is TGTGCCAGTTCGACTAACACAGATACGCAGTATTTT. The encoded protein is CASSTNTDTQYF.